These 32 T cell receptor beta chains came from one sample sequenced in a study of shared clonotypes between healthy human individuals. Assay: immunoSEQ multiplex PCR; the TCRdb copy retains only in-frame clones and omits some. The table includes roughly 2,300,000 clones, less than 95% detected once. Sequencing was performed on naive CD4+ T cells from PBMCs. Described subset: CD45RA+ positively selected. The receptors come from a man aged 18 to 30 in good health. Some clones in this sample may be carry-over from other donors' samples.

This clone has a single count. Here the CDR3 reads CASSQVPGTPNTEAFF. The DNA of the CDR3 is TGCGCCAGCAGCCAAGTGCCCGGGACACCTAACACTGAAGCTTTCTTT. This chain connects TRBV4-3 to TRBJ1-1, with a possible D match to TRBD1 (6 bases). Per the germline V gene, CDR1 is LGHNA and CDR2 is YSLEER. V was cut by 1 base and J by 2 bases, with 14 bases left in between. The length of the CDR3 is 16 residues.

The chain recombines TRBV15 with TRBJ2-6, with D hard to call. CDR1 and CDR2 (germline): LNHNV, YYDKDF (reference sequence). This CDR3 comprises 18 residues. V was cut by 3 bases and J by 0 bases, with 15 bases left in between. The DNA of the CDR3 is TGTGCCACCAGCAGCCAGGCAGCCTATACCTCTGGGGCCAACGTCCTGACTTTC. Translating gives CATSSQAAYTSGANVLTF.

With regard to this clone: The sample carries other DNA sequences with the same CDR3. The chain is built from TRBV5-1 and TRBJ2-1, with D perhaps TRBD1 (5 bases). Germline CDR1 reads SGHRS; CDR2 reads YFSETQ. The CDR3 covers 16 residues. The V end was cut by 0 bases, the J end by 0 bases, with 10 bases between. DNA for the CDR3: TGCGCCAGCAGCTTGGTGGCAGACAGCTCCTACAATGAGCAGTTCTTC. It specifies CASSLVADSSYNEQFF.

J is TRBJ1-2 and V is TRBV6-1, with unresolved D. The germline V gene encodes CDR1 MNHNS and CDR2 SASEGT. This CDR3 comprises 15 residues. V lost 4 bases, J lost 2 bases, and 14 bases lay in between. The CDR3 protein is CASSVERGTNYGYTF. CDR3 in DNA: TGTGCCAGCAGTGTGGAGCGAGGTACGAACTATGGCTACACCTTC.

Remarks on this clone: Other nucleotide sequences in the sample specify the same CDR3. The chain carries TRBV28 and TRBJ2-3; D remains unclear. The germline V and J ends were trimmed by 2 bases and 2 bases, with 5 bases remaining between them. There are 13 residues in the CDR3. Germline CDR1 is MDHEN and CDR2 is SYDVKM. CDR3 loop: CASSLANTDTQYF. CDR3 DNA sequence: TGTGCCAGCAGTTTAGCAAACACAGATACGCAGTATTTT.

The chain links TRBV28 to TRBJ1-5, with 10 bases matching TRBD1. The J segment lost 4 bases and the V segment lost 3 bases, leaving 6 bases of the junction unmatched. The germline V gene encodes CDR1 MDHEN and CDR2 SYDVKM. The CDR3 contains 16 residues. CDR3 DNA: TGTGCCAGCAGTTTGTCCCGGGACAGGGGAAATCAGCCCCAGCATTTT. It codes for CASSLSRDRGNQPQHF.

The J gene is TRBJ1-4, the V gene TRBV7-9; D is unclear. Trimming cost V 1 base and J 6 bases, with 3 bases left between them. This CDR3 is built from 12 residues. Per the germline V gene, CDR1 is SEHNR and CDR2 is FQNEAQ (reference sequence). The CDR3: CASSLEYEKLFF. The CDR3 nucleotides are TGTGCCAGCAGCTTAGAGTATGAAAAACTGTTTTTT.

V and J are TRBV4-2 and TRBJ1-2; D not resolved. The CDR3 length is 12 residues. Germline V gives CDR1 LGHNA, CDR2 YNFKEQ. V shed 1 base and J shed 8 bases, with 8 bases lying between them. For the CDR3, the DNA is TGTGCCAGCAGCCAAGTATCAGGCGGCTACACCTTC. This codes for CASSQVSGGYTF.

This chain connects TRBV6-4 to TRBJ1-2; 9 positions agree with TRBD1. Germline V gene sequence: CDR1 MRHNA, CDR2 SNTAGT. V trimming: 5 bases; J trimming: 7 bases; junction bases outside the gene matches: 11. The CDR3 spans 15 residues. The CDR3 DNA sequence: TGTGCCAGCAGTCCCTCGGACAGGGGAGCGTTTGGCTACACCTTC. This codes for CASSPSDRGAFGYTF.

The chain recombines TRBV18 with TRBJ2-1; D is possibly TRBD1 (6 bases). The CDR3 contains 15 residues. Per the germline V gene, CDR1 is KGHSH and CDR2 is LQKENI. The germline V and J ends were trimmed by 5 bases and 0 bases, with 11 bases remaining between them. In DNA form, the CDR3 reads TGTGCCAGCTCAAGACAGGTTAGCTCCTACAATGAGCAGTTCTTC. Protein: CASSRQVSSYNEQFF. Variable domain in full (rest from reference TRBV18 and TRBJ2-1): NAGVMQNPRHLVRRRGQEARLRCSPMKGHSHVYWYRQLPEEGLKFMVYLQKENIIDESGMPKERFSAEFPKEGPSILRIQQVVRGDSAAYFCASSRQVSSYNEQFFGPGTRLTVL.

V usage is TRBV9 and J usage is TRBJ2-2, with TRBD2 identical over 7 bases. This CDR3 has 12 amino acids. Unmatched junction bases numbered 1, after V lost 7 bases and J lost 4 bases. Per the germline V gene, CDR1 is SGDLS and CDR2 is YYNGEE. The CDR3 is CASGRATGELFF. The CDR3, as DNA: TGTGCCAGCGGGAGGGCCACCGGGGAGCTGTTTTTT.

This CDR3 reads CASMGDREGYTF. DNA of the CDR3: TGTGCCAGTATGGGGGACAGAGAAGGCTACACCTTC. The chain couples TRBV19 to TRBJ1-2, with 7 bases identical to TRBD1. Germline CDR1 is LNHDA and CDR2 is SQIVND (reference sequence). V gave up 7 bases and J gave up 8 bases; unmatched junction bases: 7. The CDR3 sequence is 12 residues long.

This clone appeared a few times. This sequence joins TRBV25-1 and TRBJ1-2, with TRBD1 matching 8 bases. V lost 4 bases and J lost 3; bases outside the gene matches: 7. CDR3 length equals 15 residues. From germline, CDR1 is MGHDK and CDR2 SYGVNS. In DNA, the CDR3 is TGTGCCAGCAGTGGGGAAGGACAGGGCCACTATGGCTACACCTTC. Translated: CASSGEGQGHYGYTF.

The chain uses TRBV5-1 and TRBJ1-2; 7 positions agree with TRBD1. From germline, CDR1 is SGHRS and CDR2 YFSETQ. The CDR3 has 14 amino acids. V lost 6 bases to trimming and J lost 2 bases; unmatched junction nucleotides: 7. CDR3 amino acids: CASTPMTGNYGYTF. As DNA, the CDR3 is TGCGCCAGCACCCCAATGACAGGGAACTATGGCTACACCTTC.

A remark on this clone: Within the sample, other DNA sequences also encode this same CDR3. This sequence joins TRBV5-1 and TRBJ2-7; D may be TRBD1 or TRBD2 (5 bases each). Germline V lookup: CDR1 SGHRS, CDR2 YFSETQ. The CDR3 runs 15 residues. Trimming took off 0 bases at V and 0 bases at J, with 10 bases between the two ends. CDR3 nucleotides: TGCGCCAGCAGCTTGGGAGGGACGGTCTCCTACGAGCAGTACTTC. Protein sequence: CASSLGGTVSYEQYF. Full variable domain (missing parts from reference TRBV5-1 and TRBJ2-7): KAGVTQTPRYLIKTRGQQVTLSCSPISGHRSVSWYQQTPGQGLQFLFEYFSETQRNKGNFPGRFSGRQFSNSRSEMNVSTLELGDSALYLCASSLGGTVSYEQYFGPGTRLTVT.

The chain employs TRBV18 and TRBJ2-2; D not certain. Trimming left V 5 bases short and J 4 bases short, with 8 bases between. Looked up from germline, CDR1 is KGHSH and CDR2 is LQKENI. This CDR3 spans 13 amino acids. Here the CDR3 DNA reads TGTGCCAGCTCATTCTCAAGCACCGGGGAGCTGTTTTTT. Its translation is CASSFSSTGELFF.

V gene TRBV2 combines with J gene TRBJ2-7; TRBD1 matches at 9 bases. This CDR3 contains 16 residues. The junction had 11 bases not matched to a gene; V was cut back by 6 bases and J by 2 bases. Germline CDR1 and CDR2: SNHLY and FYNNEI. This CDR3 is CASRPGQGSGPYEQYF. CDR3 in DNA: TGTGCCAGCAGACCGGGACAGGGCAGTGGGCCCTACGAGCAGTACTTC.

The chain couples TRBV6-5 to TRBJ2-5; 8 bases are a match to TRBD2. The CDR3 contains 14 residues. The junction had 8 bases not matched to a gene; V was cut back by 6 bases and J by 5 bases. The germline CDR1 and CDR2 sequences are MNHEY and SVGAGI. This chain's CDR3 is CASREAGVYETQYF. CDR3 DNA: TGTGCCAGCAGGGAAGCGGGAGTGTATGAGACCCAGTACTTC.

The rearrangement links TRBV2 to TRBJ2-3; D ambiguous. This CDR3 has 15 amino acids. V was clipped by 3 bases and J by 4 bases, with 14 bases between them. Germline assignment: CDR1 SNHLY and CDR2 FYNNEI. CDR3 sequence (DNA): TGTGCCAGCAGTGAGGTCTCCTGGTTCCCAGATACGCAGTATTTT. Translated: CASSEVSWFPDTQYF.

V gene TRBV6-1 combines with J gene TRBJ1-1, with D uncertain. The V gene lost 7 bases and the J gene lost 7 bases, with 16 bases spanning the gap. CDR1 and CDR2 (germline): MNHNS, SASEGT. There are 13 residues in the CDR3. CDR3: CASIKPRGGEAFF. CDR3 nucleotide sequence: TGTGCCAGCATTAAACCCCGGGGAGGTGAAGCTTTCTTT.

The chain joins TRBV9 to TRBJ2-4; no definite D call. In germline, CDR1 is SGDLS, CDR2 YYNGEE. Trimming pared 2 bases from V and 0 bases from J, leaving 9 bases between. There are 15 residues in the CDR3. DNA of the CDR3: TGTGCCAGCAGCGTCAATGGGCTAGCCAAAAACATTCAGTACTTC. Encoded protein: CASSVNGLAKNIQYF.

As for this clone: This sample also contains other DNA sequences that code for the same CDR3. The CDR3 is CASSSPSGPYEQYF. The CDR3 DNA is TGTGCCAGCAGTTCTCCCAGCGGTCCCTACGAGCAGTACTTC. The rearrangement joins TRBV28 to TRBJ2-7; D might be TRBD2 (5 bases). V gave up 4 bases and J gave up 2 bases, with 12 bases separating them. This CDR3 is 14 amino acids long. Germline values: CDR1 MDHEN, CDR2 SYDVKM.

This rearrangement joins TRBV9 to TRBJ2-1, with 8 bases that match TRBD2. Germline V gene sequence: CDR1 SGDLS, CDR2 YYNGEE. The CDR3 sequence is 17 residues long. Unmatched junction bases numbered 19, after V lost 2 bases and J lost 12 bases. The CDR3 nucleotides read TGTGCCAGCAGCGTCAACCCCGGGACTAGAGGTCTAAGGGGGCAGTTCTTC. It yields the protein CASSVNPGTRGLRGQFF.

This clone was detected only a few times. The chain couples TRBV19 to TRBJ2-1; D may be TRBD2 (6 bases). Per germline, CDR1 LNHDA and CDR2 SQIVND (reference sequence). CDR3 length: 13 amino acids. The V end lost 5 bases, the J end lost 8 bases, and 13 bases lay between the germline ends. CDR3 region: CASSPRLGHEQFF. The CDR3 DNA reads TGTGCCAGTAGTCCGAGACTAGGCCATGAGCAGTTCTTC.

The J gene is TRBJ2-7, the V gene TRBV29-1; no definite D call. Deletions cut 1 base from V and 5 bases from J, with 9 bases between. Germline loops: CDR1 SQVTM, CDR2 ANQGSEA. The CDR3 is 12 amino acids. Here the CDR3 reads CSVEAYGNEQYF. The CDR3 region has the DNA TGCAGCGTTGAAGCGTACGGTAACGAGCAGTACTTC.

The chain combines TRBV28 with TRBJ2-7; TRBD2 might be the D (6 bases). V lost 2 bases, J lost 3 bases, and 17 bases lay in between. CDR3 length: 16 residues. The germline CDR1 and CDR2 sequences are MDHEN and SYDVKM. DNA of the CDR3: TGTGCCAGCAGTTTAGCCGGGACTCCGACTCACTACGAGCAGTACTTC. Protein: CASSLAGTPTHYEQYF.

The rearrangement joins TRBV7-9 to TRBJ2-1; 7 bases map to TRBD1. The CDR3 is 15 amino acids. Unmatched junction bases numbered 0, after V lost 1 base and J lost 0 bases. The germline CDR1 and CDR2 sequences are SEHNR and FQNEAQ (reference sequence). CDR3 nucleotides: TGTGCCAGCAGCTTAGGACAGGGCTCCTACAATGAGCAGTTCTTC. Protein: CASSLGQGSYNEQFF.

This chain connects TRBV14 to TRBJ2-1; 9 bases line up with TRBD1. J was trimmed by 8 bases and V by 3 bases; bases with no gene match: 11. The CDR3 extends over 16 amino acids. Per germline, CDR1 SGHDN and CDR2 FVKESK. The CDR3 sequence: CASSHPAGTGLYEQFF. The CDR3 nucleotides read TGTGCCAGCAGCCACCCCGCGGGGACAGGGTTGTATGAGCAGTTCTTC.

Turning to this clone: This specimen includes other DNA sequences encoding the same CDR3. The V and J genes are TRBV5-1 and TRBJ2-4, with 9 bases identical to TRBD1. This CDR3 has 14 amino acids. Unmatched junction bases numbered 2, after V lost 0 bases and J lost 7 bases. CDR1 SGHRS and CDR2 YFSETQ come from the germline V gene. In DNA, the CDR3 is TGCGCCAGCAGCTTGGTGGGACAGGGTAACATTCAGTACTTC. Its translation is CASSLVGQGNIQYF.

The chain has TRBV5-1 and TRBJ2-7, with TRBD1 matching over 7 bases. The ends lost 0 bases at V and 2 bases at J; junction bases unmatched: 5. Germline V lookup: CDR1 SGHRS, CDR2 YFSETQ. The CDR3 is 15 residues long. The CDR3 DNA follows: TGCGCCAGCAGCTTGGCCCTGACAGGGCCCTACGAGCAGTACTTC. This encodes CASSLALTGPYEQYF.

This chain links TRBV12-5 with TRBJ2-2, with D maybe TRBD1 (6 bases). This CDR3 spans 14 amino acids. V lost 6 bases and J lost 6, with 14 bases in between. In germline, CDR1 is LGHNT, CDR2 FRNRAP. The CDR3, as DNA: TGTGCTAGTGGAGACACGCCAGGGGCCGGGGAGCTGTTTTTT. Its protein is CASGDTPGAGELFF.

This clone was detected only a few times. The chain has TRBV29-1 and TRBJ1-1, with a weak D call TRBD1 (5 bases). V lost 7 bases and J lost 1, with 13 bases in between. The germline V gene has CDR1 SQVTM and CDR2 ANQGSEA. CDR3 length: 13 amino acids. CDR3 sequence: CSGSRQWNTEAFF. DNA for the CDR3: TGCAGCGGATCAAGACAGTGGAACACTGAAGCTTTCTTT.